The present entry profiles one T cell receptor beta chain with its context. This sample is drawn from a study of shared clonotypes between healthy human individuals. About 30,000 T cell genomes, or 200 ng DNA, went into the sorted-subset replicate PCRs. Using immunoSEQ multiplex PCR, the repertoire was profiled, and TCRdb retains in-frame clones only, with some absent. The sample consists of 150,000 to 200,000 clones, approximately 92% of them appearing once. Germline CDR1 reads MDHEN; CDR2 reads SYDVKM. This CDR3 comprises 15 residues. V shed 6 bases and J shed 5 bases, with 20 bases lying between them.

This chain links TRBV28 with TRBJ2-7; a possible D gene is TRBD1 (5 bases). The clonotype originates from a woman in her twenties or thirties in good health. The sample consisted of naive CD4+ T cells sorted from blood. Subset here: CD45RA+ positively selected. CDR3 protein: CASRQVDPRLDEQYF. As DNA, the CDR3 is TGTGCCAGCAGACAGGTAGACCCCAGGCTTGACGAGCAGTACTTC.